This TCR beta chain was captured by sequencing in a study of Tregs in tolerant kidney transplant recipients. The protocol was immunoSEQ multiplex PCR, while the TCRdb copy is restricted to in-frame clones and leaves out a portion. The data contain about 69,000 clones, 85% to 90% of them singletons. This clone was detected a few times. As yet, its antigen is unknown. Study outcomes and limitations: Nucleotide sequences could not be compared across some patients' samples due to primer changes.

The receptor comes from a human donor who received a combined kidney and bone marrow transplant. The material was CD4+ T cells from blood, obtained before the transplant.

The CDR3 DNA reads TGTGCCAGCAGTACCTTGACGGCAGGAGGGACTGAAGCTTTCTTT. This gives the protein CASSTLTAGGTEAFF. V and J are TRBV27 and TRBJ1-1; D is unclear. The CDR3 has 15 residues. V dropped 5 bases and J dropped 5 bases, with 18 bases sitting between them. Germline V gene data show CDR1 as MNHEY and CDR2 as SMNVEV (reference sequence).